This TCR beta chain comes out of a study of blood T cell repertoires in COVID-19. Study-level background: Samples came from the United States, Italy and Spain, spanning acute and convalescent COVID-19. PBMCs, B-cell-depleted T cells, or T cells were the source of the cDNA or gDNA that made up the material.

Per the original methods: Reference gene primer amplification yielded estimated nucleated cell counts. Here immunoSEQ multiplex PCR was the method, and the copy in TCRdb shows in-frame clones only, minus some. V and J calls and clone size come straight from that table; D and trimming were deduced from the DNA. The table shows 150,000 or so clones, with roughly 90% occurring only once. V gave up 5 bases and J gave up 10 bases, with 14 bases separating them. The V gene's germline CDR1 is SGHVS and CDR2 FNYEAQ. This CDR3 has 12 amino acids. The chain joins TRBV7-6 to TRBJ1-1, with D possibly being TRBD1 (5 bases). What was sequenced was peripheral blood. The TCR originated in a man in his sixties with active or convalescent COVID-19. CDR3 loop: CASSLSGEGAFF. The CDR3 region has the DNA TGTGCCAGCAGCCTTTCGGGGGAGGGAGCTTTCTTT.